This T cell receptor beta chain is from a study of patients and donors after allogeneic stem cell transplantation. This clonotype was found once. With 5 bases removed from V and 4 bases from J, the gap between germline ends came to 18 bases. Germline V CDR1 and CDR2: DFQATT, SNEGSKA (reference sequence). The length of the CDR3 is 14 residues. TCRdb analysed the RT-PCR reads with MiXCR anew, one entry per CDR3 protein. This table has about a million distinct CDR3 sequences, about a sixth appearing once. J is TRBJ2-7 and V is TRBV20-1; tentative D call: TRBD2 (6 bases). The TCR originated in a human donor who was either an allogeneic HSCT recipient or a stem cell or donor lymphocyte infusion donor (not recorded which). It is not recorded whose cells these are; they may come from a transplant donor. The sample comprised blood, either unsorted or a sorted T cell fraction (not recorded which). DNA of the CDR3: TGCAGTGCTCCTCGACCCCTGGGGGGTTACGAGCAGTACTTC. It encodes CSAPRPLGGYEQYF.